A single sample gave rise to the 25 T cell receptor beta chains below, sequenced in a study of CD8 T cells in ankylosing spondylitis. TCRdb called the 5' RACE reads again in MiXCR, with one record for every CDR3 protein. This table holds some 180,000 distinct CDR3 sequences, approximately 18% found once. What was sequenced was blood, either unsorted or a sorted T cell fraction (not recorded which). The receptors originated from a male donor aged 5-30 years with ankylosing spondylitis or in good health (not recorded which).

This clonotype was found many times. J is TRBJ2-5 and V is TRBV28; 7 positions match TRBD2. The germline V gene has CDR1 MDHEN and CDR2 SYDVKM. After removal of 2 bases from V and 8 bases from J, the junction contained 5 bases not matched to a gene. This CDR3 spans 13 amino acids. Here the CDR3 reads CASSLISGGTQYF. CDR3 DNA sequence: TGTGCCAGCAGTTTAATCTCGGGAGGCACCCAGTACTTC.

This sequence joins TRBV7-7 and TRBJ2-2, with 9 bases identical to TRBD1. V shed 5 bases and J 7 bases; nucleotides not matched to a gene: 8. Germline CDR1 is SSHAT and CDR2 is FNYEAQ (reference sequence). The CDR3 is 15 amino acids. The CDR3 region is CASSPGTGMGGELFF. The CDR3 nucleotides are TGTGCCAGCAGCCCAGGGACAGGGATGGGCGGGGAGCTGTTTTTT.

This clonotype showed up many times. The CDR3 spells CASSLGLEGQNTGELFF. DNA for the CDR3: TGCGCCAGCAGCCTGGGTCTTGAGGGACAGAACACCGGGGAGCTGTTTTTT. This chain joins TRBV5-1 and TRBJ2-2; TRBD1 might be the D (6 bases). Per the germline V gene, CDR1 is SGHRS and CDR2 is YFSETQ. The germline V and J ends were trimmed by 4 bases and 1 base, with 17 bases remaining between them. The CDR3 spans 17 residues.

Many counts were recorded for this clonotype. The chain links TRBV6-5 to TRBJ2-2, with D possibly matching TRBD1 (6 bases). Trimming took off 5 bases at V and 2 bases at J, with 9 bases between the two ends. This CDR3 comprises 14 residues. Germline V gene sequence: CDR1 MNHEY, CDR2 SVGAGI. CDR3 DNA sequence: TGTGCCAGCAGTGGGGACACAAACACCGGGGAGCTGTTTTTT. Its protein is CASSGDTNTGELFF.

The CDR3 sequence is CASSLGGSGNGETQYF. The CDR3 bases are TGTGCCAGCAGCTTAGGTGGTAGCGGGAATGGGGAGACCCAGTACTTC. The chain is built from TRBV5-7 and TRBJ2-5, with 8 bases matching TRBD2. TRBV5-7 belongs to the ORF category, with a function that is uncertain. CDR3 size: 16 residues. Trimming at V came to 2 bases and at J to 5 bases, leaving 11 bases not matched to a gene.

The genes are TRBV4-2 and TRBJ2-3; D is undetermined. Trimming cost V 4 bases and J 6 bases, with 11 bases left between them. The CDR3 spans 13 residues. Germline loops: CDR1 LGHNA, CDR2 YNFKEQ. The CDR3 protein is CASSLPLTDTQYF. The CDR3 DNA follows: TGTGCCAGCAGCCTCCCACTGACGGATACGCAGTATTTT.

This clonotype came up many times. V gene TRBV7-9 combines with J gene TRBJ2-1; 7 bases match TRBD2. The trim removed 4 bases at V and 9 bases at J, leaving 3 bases unmatched. The CDR3 is made up of 12 amino acids. CDR1 is SEHNR, CDR2 FQNEAQ, per germline (reference sequence). CDR3 sequence reads: CASSSAGVEQFF. The DNA for the CDR3 is TGTGCCAGCAGCTCGGCGGGAGTTGAGCAGTTCTTC.

This clonotype showed up just a few times. V is TRBV7-6 and J is TRBJ1-1, with D possibly being TRBD1 (5 bases). The CDR3 runs to 14 residues. Trimming removed 2 bases at V and 1 base at J, with 8 bases between. Per the germline V gene, CDR1 is SGHVS and CDR2 is FNYEAQ. The chain's CDR3 is CASSLNGQNTEAFF. Here the CDR3 DNA reads TGTGCCAGCAGCTTAAACGGACAGAACACTGAAGCTTTCTTT.

In its sample, this clonotype was seen many times. The CDR3 nucleotides are TGTGCCAGCAGCTTGTCCAGGGGACCCCTGGCCGAGCAGTACGTC. Amino acids: CASSLSRGPLAEQYV. V and J are TRBV11-2 and TRBJ2-7, with a weak D call TRBD1 (6 bases). Germline assignment: CDR1 SGHAT and CDR2 FQNNGV. V was shortened by 3 bases and J by 6 bases, with 18 bases between the two germline ends. The CDR3 runs 15 residues.

This clonotype has ten or more counts. The chain couples TRBV12-3 or TRBV12-4 to TRBJ2-5, with D hard to call. V lost 7 bases and J 5 bases, leaving 14 bases between the germline ends. The CDR3 totals 13 residues. CDR3 nucleotides: TGTGCCAGCACCAGAAGCGAAGGGGAGACCCAGTACTTC. It specifies CASTRSEGETQYF.

V gene TRBV7-9 combines with J gene TRBJ2-2; a weak D match, TRBD1 (5 bases). Trimming left V 5 bases short and J 2 bases short, with 18 bases between. CDR3 size: 17 residues. The V gene's germline CDR1 is SEHNR and CDR2 FQNEAQ (reference sequence). CDR3 loop: CASSPQAGRANTGELFF. CDR3 sequence (DNA): TGTGCCAGCAGCCCACAGGCCGGCAGGGCCAACACCGGGGAGCTGTTTTTT.

This clonotype was found many times. V is TRBV30 and J is TRBJ2-1, with D possibly called TRBD1 or TRBD2 (5 bases each). The CDR3 sequence is 12 residues long. The ends were cut back, 3 bases at V and 8 bases at J, with 11 bases in the middle. The germline gives CDR1 GTSNPN, CDR2 SVGIG (reference sequence). The CDR3 region has the DNA TGTGCCTGGAGCCTGGGGCGGGATGAGCAGTTCTTC. It is translated as CAWSLGRDEQFF.

This clonotype was observed many times. The chain combines TRBV12-3 or TRBV12-4 with TRBJ1-5; D is possibly TRBD1 (5 bases). CDR3 size: 14 residues. With 3 bases removed from V and 1 base from J, the gap between germline ends came to 7 bases. The CDR3 reads CASSFRGSNQPQHF. The CDR3 DNA reads TGTGCCAGCAGTTTTCGGGGGAGCAATCAGCCCCAGCATTTT.

This clonotype was picked up many times. This chain connects TRBV20-1 to TRBJ2-1, with D possibly TRBD2 on 5 matching bases. The CDR3 contains 16 residues. Per germline, CDR1 DFQATT and CDR2 SNEGSKA (reference sequence). Trimming took 4 bases from V and 5 from J, leaving 21 bases between them. The CDR3 DNA sequence: TGCAGTGCTACCGCAGCGGAGAAGGGTTTGAACAATGAGCAGTTCTTC. Its translation is CSATAAEKGLNNEQFF.

This clonotype was counted ten times or more. This rearrangement joins TRBV6-5 to TRBJ2-7, with a possible D match to TRBD1 (6 bases). The CDR3 runs to 14 residues. Trimming removed 7 bases from V and 4 bases from J, with 17 bases in between. CDR1 and CDR2 (germline): MNHEY, SVGAGI. The CDR3 spells CASTNWQGSYEQYF. CDR3 nucleotides: TGTGCCAGCACCAATTGGCAGGGGAGTTACGAGCAGTACTTC.

Comment on this clonotype: A much larger clone lies one base from this, so it may be a read error. Without the conserved terminal phenylalanine or tryptophan, this CDR3 likely stems from a read error. J is TRBJ2-1 and V is TRBV20-1; D remains ambiguous. Deletions cut 4 bases from V and 10 bases from J, with 17 bases between. This CDR3 region has 13 residues. Germline assignment: CDR1 DFQATT and CDR2 SNEGSKA (reference sequence). The CDR3 DNA reads as TGCAGTGCTACCCTCGCGGTGCCCGAAGAGCAGTTCATC. This encodes CSATLAVPEEQFI.

This clonotype has ten or more counts. The chain carries TRBV24-1 and TRBJ2-1; TRBD2 matches at 12 bases. Germline CDR1 reads KGHDR; CDR2 reads SFDVKD. The CDR3 runs to 18 residues. Trimming at V came to 4 bases and at J to 8 bases, leaving 14 bases not matched to a gene. This CDR3 reads CATSDHPVTSGRPYEQFF. CDR3 sequence (DNA): TGTGCCACCAGTGACCACCCCGTTACTAGCGGGAGGCCGTATGAGCAGTTCTTC.

The chain carries TRBV20-1 and TRBJ2-1; TRBD2 matches at 9 bases. V shed 2 bases and J 0 bases; nucleotides not matched to a gene: 11. Germline loops: CDR1 DFQATT, CDR2 SNEGSKA (reference sequence). The CDR3 runs 18 residues. CDR3 amino acids: CSARSVTSGRRSYNEQFF. DNA of the CDR3: TGCAGTGCTAGATCTGTGACTAGCGGTCGCCGCTCCTACAATGAGCAGTTCTTC.

This clonotype was found many times. The chain recombines TRBV28 with TRBJ1-3; 8 nucleotides match TRBD1. The CDR3 extends over 15 amino acids. V was clipped by 4 bases and J by 3 bases; unmatched bases: 5. Per germline, CDR1 MDHEN and CDR2 SYDVKM. CDR3 coding DNA: TGTGCCAGCAGTTCAATACAGGGGGTTGGAAACACCATATATTTT. This sequence encodes CASSSIQGVGNTIYF.

This chain uses TRBV11-3 with TRBJ2-6; 7 bases agree with TRBD2. With 4 bases clipped from V and 2 bases from J, the junction kept 11 bases outside the gene matches. The germline V gene encodes CDR1 SGHNT and CDR2 YENEEA. The CDR3 is made up of 18 amino acids. DNA of the CDR3: TGTGCCAGCAGCTCTCGGGGCGGGAGCGGGACTGGGGCCAACGTCCTGACTTTC. Its translation is CASSSRGGSGTGANVLTF.

The chain employs TRBV3-1 and TRBJ2-1, with D maybe TRBD1 (7 bases). V lost 3 bases, J lost 8 bases, and 14 bases lay in between. The CDR3 spans 14 residues. Per germline, CDR1 LGHDT and CDR2 YNNKEL (reference sequence). The CDR3 spells CASSHLTGRHEQFF. The DNA of the CDR3 is TGTGCCAGCAGCCATCTGACAGGGAGGCATGAGCAGTTCTTC.

This clonotype was observed a handful of times. This chain links TRBV20-1 with TRBJ2-3, with D unresolved. This CDR3 has 11 residues. Trimming cost V 4 bases and J 2 bases, with 4 bases left between them. CDR1 and CDR2 from the germline V gene are DFQATT and SNEGSKA (reference sequence). Here the CDR3 reads CSATSTDTQYF. CDR3 in DNA: TGCAGTGCTACTTCCACAGATACGCAGTATTTT.

The sample holds many counts of this clonotype. The V gene is TRBV27, the J gene TRBJ2-7; perhaps TRBD2 as D (6 bases). The CDR3 is 15 residues long. Trimming shortened V by 5 bases and J by 2 bases, and 16 bases separated the two germline ends. Germline CDR1 reads MNHEY; CDR2 reads SMNVEV (reference sequence). In DNA, the CDR3 is TGTGCCAGCAGTCCTCGGGCGGGACTTCCCTACGAGCAGTACGTC. Translating it yields CASSPRAGLPYEQYV.

The sample holds many counts of this clonotype. The chain couples TRBV6-1 to TRBJ2-3; D is uncertain. The CDR3 totals 17 residues. Germline lookup yields CDR1 MNHNS and CDR2 SASEGT. V lost 8 bases to trimming and J lost 0 bases, with 21 bases between them. The chain's CDR3 is CASAAFNTLRSTDTQYF. CDR3 bases: TGTGCCAGCGCTGCGTTTAATACCCTGCGCAGCACAGATACGCAGTATTTT.

This clonotype occurred many times. V usage is TRBV5-1 and J usage is TRBJ2-1; no clear D. The CDR3 consists of 13 residues. V gave up 2 bases and J gave up 10 bases, with 13 bases separating them. Germline values: CDR1 SGHRS, CDR2 YFSETQ. The CDR3 sequence: CASSFGDSPEQFF. The CDR3 region has the DNA TGCGCCAGCAGCTTTGGGGATTCTCCCGAGCAGTTCTTC.